This TCR beta chain was documented in a study of spatial heterogeneity in lung cancer. Study-wide context: The donor population consisted of over 55 patients with untreated, early-stage non-small cell lung cancer. Sequenced follow-up PBMC samples came a median of about 2 years after resection, where available.

Documented time point: blood at routine non-recurrence follow-up after resection. Sequencing of whole RNA from tumor, nontumor lung or frozen PBMC involved no sorting. In its sample, this clonotype was seen many times. Its specificity is unknown. General study findings and limits: The study found ubiquitous expanded tumor TCRs in blood more at resection than follow-up.

Each CDR3 protein is one row after TCRdb ran MiXCR on the 5' RACE reads. The sample yields tens of thousands of distinct CDR3 sequences, about 7.4% seen once. Deletions cut 0 bases from V and 6 bases from J, with 5 bases between. Germline-derived CDR1 and CDR2 are LGHDT and YNNKEL (reference sequence). CDR3 length equals 12 residues. V usage is TRBV3-1 and J usage is TRBJ1-2; no clear D. Material: PBMCs, obtained at follow-up. The clonotype was recovered from a female donor with early-stage non-small cell lung cancer. DNA for the CDR3: TGTGCCAGCAGCCAAGAGATAAATGGCTACACCTTC. This translates into CASSQEINGYTF.